These T cell receptor beta chains were read from a single sample in a study of T cells in tumors after PD-1 blockade. Sequencing was performed with immunoSEQ multiplex PCR; in TCRdb, only in-frame clones are kept and a portion is missing. This sample has fewer than 35,000 clones, with around 78% found just once. The sequenced sample was PBMCs, obtained before anti-PD-1 treatment. Receptor source: a human donor with basal cell carcinoma. CDR3s include the opening cysteine and the closing phenylalanine or tryptophan. D genes are given only for firm matches. Not all rows give a size; the values are once, few, many and, for expanded clones, a class.

j_call: TRBJ2-3; clone_size: NA; d_call: NA; v_call: TRBV15; cdr3_nt: TGTGCCACCAGCAGACAAAGGGAGAGGGGGGGGGATACGCAGTATTTT; cdr3_aa: CATSRQRERGGDTQYF
j_call: TRBJ2-7; clone_size: NA; d_call: TRBD1; v_call: TRBV2; cdr3_nt: TGTGCCAGCAGGCTTCGGACAGGGGACGCCTACGAGCAGTACTTC; cdr3_aa: CASRLRTGDAYEQYF
j_call: TRBJ1-1; clone_size: NA; d_call: NA; v_call: TRBV11-3; cdr3_nt: TGTGCCAGCAGCTTGGCCCGGGCCACGAACACTGAAGCTTTCTTT; cdr3_aa: CASSLARATNTEAFF
j_call: TRBJ2-7; clone_size: few; d_call: NA; v_call: TRBV11-3; cdr3_nt: TGTGCCGGCGACCGGGAGATATCCTACGAGCAGTACTTC; cdr3_aa: CAGDREISYEQYF
j_call: TRBJ2-1; clone_size: few; d_call: TRBD1; v_call: TRBV5-4; cdr3_nt: TGTGCCAGCAACAAACAGGGGGCGAGGTATGAGCAGTTCTTC; cdr3_aa: CASNKQGARYEQFF
j_call: TRBJ2-6; clone_size: NA; d_call: NA; v_call: TRBV9; cdr3_nt: TGTGCCAGCAGCGTAGAGAGCGGGCTACGCTCTGGGGCCAACGTCCTGACTTTC; cdr3_aa: CASSVESGLRSGANVLTF
j_call: TRBJ1-1; clone_size: NA; d_call: NA; v_call: TRBV29-1; cdr3_nt: TGCAGCGCCCGGGACACTGAAGCTTTCTTT; cdr3_aa: CSARDTEAFF
j_call: TRBJ2-7; clone_size: NA; d_call: NA; v_call: TRBV5-6; cdr3_nt: TGTGCCAGCAGCACTGGGACTCACAGCTCCTACGAGCAGTACTTC; cdr3_aa: CASSTGTHSSYEQYF
j_call: TRBJ1-2; clone_size: NA; d_call: NA; v_call: TRBV15; cdr3_nt: TGTGCCACCAGCAGAGACCCGACAGGAGACTATGGCTACACCTTC; cdr3_aa: CATSRDPTGDYGYTF
j_call: TRBJ1-2; clone_size: NA; d_call: NA; v_call: TRBV2; cdr3_nt: TGTGCCAGCCGGACAGAGAAGTATGGCTACACCTTC; cdr3_aa: CASRTEKYGYTF
j_call: TRBJ2-1; clone_size: NA; d_call: TRBD2; v_call: TRBV12-3/TRBV12-4; cdr3_nt: TGTGCCAGCAGTTTTGGGACTAGCAATGAGCAGTTCTTC; cdr3_aa: CASSFGTSNEQFF
j_call: TRBJ2-2; clone_size: few; d_call: NA; v_call: TRBV6-2/TRBV6-3; cdr3_nt: TGTGCCAGCAGTCGCAGTTCCGGGGAGCTGTTTTTT; cdr3_aa: CASSRSSGELFF
j_call: TRBJ1-5; clone_size: NA; d_call: TRBD1; v_call: TRBV27; cdr3_nt: TGTGCCAGCAGCTCTACCCGGACAGGTAGGGAGTTGAATCAGCCCCAGCATTTT; cdr3_aa: CASSSTRTGRELNQPQHF
j_call: TRBJ1-3; clone_size: NA; d_call: NA; v_call: TRBV6-5; cdr3_nt: TGTGCCAGCAGTTACGTCGGGGAGTCTGGAAACACCATATATTTT; cdr3_aa: CASSYVGESGNTIYF
j_call: TRBJ1-4; clone_size: NA; d_call: NA; v_call: TRBV11-3; cdr3_nt: TGTGCCAGCAGCATCGGGACCGATGAAAAACTGTTTTTT; cdr3_aa: CASSIGTDEKLFF
j_call: TRBJ1-4; clone_size: once; d_call: NA; v_call: TRBV14; cdr3_nt: TGTGCCAGCAGCCAGCGGGGGAGAACGGGTGAAAAACTGTTTTTT; cdr3_aa: CASSQRGRTGEKLFF
j_call: TRBJ2-1; clone_size: NA; d_call: TRBD2; v_call: TRBV5-5; cdr3_nt: TGTGCCAGCAGCCCCCTGCCTAGCGGGGGTTTCTACAATGAGCAGTTCTTC; cdr3_aa: CASSPLPSGGFYNEQFF
j_call: TRBJ2-2; clone_size: once; d_call: TRBD2; v_call: TRBV7-2; cdr3_nt: TGTGCCAGCAGCCCCACGACTAGCGGGAGACCGAACACCGGGGAGCTGTTTTTT; cdr3_aa: CASSPTTSGRPNTGELFF
j_call: TRBJ2-7; clone_size: few; d_call: NA; v_call: TRBV3-1/TRBV3-2; cdr3_nt: TGTGCCAGCAGCCACTTGCCCGGGAAGGACTCCGAGCAGTACTTC; cdr3_aa: CASSHLPGKDSEQYF
j_call: TRBJ2-3; clone_size: NA; d_call: NA; v_call: TRBV24-1; cdr3_nt: TGTGCCACCGGGGGTAGCTTCTTCTCAGATACGCAGTATTTT; cdr3_aa: CATGGSFFSDTQYF
j_call: TRBJ2-7; clone_size: NA; d_call: NA; v_call: TRBV7-9; cdr3_nt: TGTGCCAGCAGCCCGTGGACAGACTCCTACGAGCAGTACTTC; cdr3_aa: CASSPWTDSYEQYF
j_call: TRBJ2-7; clone_size: NA; d_call: NA; v_call: TRBV21-1; cdr3_nt: TGTGCCAGCAGCAAAGATGGGAAGGGGGACGAGCAGTACTTC; cdr3_aa: CASSKDGKGDEQYF
j_call: TRBJ2-7; clone_size: NA; d_call: TRBD1; v_call: TRBV7-2; cdr3_nt: TGTGCCAGCAGCCCATCTGGACAGGGGGTTCGGGAGCAGTACTTC; cdr3_aa: CASSPSGQGVREQYF
j_call: TRBJ2-1; clone_size: NA; d_call: TRBD2; v_call: TRBV5-6; cdr3_nt: TGTGCCAGCAGCGTACGACTAGCGGGACGAGGGAATGAGCAGTTCTTC; cdr3_aa: CASSVRLAGRGNEQFF
j_call: TRBJ2-7; clone_size: NA; d_call: NA; v_call: TRBV5-1; cdr3_nt: TGCGCCAGCAGCTTCACCGGGGACTACGAGCAGTACTTC; cdr3_aa: CASSFTGDYEQYF
j_call: TRBJ2-7; clone_size: NA; d_call: NA; v_call: TRBV18; cdr3_nt: TGTGCCAGCTCCACAGGGGAGGAATCCTACGAGCAGTACTTC; cdr3_aa: CASSTGEESYEQYF
j_call: TRBJ2-1; clone_size: NA; d_call: TRBD1; v_call: TRBV3-1/TRBV3-2; cdr3_nt: TGTGCCAGCAGCCAAAGGCAGGGGGAGAACAATGAGCAGTTCTTC; cdr3_aa: CASSQRQGENNEQFF
j_call: TRBJ2-7; clone_size: NA; d_call: NA; v_call: TRBV20-1; cdr3_nt: TGCAGTGCGTACCGCCCTTACGAGCAGTACTTC; cdr3_aa: CSAYRPYEQYF
j_call: TRBJ2-2; clone_size: NA; d_call: TRBD2; v_call: TRBV19; cdr3_nt: TGTGCCAGTAGTTTACTAGCGGGAAGTACCGGGGAGCTGTTTTTT; cdr3_aa: CASSLLAGSTGELFF
j_call: TRBJ2-3; clone_size: NA; d_call: NA; v_call: TRBV29-1; cdr3_nt: TGCAGCGTTGAAGATGGGGCGTATACGCAGTATTTT; cdr3_aa: CSVEDGAYTQYF
j_call: TRBJ2-3; clone_size: NA; d_call: NA; v_call: TRBV4-3; cdr3_nt: TGCGCCAGCAGCCCACATACCGACCATTCAGATACGCAGTATTTT; cdr3_aa: CASSPHTDHSDTQYF
j_call: TRBJ2-1; clone_size: NA; d_call: NA; v_call: TRBV19; cdr3_nt: TGTGCCAGTAGTATCCGTCTGGGGGCTCTCAATGAGCAGTTCTTC; cdr3_aa: CASSIRLGALNEQFF
j_call: TRBJ2-7; clone_size: NA; d_call: NA; v_call: TRBV25-1; cdr3_nt: TGTGCCAGCAGGACCGGGGGCATGAACGAGCAGTACTTC; cdr3_aa: CASRTGGMNEQYF
j_call: TRBJ1-3; clone_size: NA; d_call: TRBD1; v_call: TRBV4-2; cdr3_nt: TGTGCCAGCAGCCAGACGCAGGGGGCTGGAGACACCATATATTTT; cdr3_aa: CASSQTQGAGDTIYF
j_call: TRBJ2-3; clone_size: once; d_call: NA; v_call: TRBV7-3; cdr3_nt: TGTGCCAGCAGCTTAGGTGAACAGGGTACGCAGTATTTT; cdr3_aa: CASSLGEQGTQYF
j_call: TRBJ1-1; clone_size: once; d_call: NA; v_call: TRBV12-3/TRBV12-4; cdr3_nt: TGTGCCAGCAGTTTAAATTCGGGCGCTGAAGCTTTCTTT; cdr3_aa: CASSLNSGAEAFF
j_call: TRBJ2-3; clone_size: NA; d_call: TRBD2; v_call: TRBV9; cdr3_nt: TGTGCCAGCAGCGTAGCAAGCGGGGGGGCCACAGATACGCAGTATTTT; cdr3_aa: CASSVASGGATDTQYF
j_call: TRBJ1-1; clone_size: NA; d_call: TRBD1; v_call: TRBV9; cdr3_nt: TGTGCCAGCAGCCCCCAAACAGGGGTTTCTGAAGCTTTCTTT; cdr3_aa: CASSPQTGVSEAFF
j_call: TRBJ2-1; clone_size: NA; d_call: NA; v_call: TRBV9; cdr3_nt: TGTGCCAGCAGCGTAGTCGGTAGGGGACCCAATGAGCAGTTCTTC; cdr3_aa: CASSVVGRGPNEQFF
j_call: TRBJ1-6; clone_size: NA; d_call: NA; v_call: TRBV10-3; cdr3_nt: TGTGCCATCAGGATGACAGTCAAAAATTCACCCCTCCACTTT; cdr3_aa: CAIRMTVKNSPLHF
j_call: TRBJ2-5; clone_size: NA; d_call: NA; v_call: TRBV2; cdr3_nt: TGTGCCAGCGCCACCTCGAGGGGGCAAGAGACCCAGTACTTC; cdr3_aa: CASATSRGQETQYF
j_call: TRBJ1-5; clone_size: few; d_call: NA; v_call: TRBV5-1; cdr3_nt: TGCGCCAGCAGCTTGGCCGGAGAGGGCAATCAGCCCCAGCATTTT; cdr3_aa: CASSLAGEGNQPQHF
j_call: TRBJ2-7; clone_size: NA; d_call: TRBD2; v_call: TRBV19; cdr3_nt: TGTGCCAGTAGGGAGGGACTAGCGGGAGCCGAGCAGTACTTC; cdr3_aa: CASREGLAGAEQYF
j_call: TRBJ1-5; clone_size: NA; d_call: TRBD1; v_call: TRBV30; cdr3_nt: TGTGCCTGGAAACAGGGGGCGAATCAGCCCCAGCATTTT; cdr3_aa: CAWKQGANQPQHF
j_call: TRBJ2-7; clone_size: few; d_call: TRBD2; v_call: TRBV4-3; cdr3_nt: TGCGCCAGCAGCCAAGACCCGGGGGGGCCACAAGGAGAGCAGTACTTC; cdr3_aa: CASSQDPGGPQGEQYF
j_call: TRBJ2-6; clone_size: NA; d_call: NA; v_call: TRBV7-2; cdr3_nt: TGTGCCAGCAGCTTAAGACAGCTATCTGGGGCCAACGTCCTGACTTTC; cdr3_aa: CASSLRQLSGANVLTF
j_call: TRBJ1-1; clone_size: few; d_call: NA; v_call: TRBV2; cdr3_nt: TGTGCCAGCAGTTCCGTAAACACTGAAGCTTTCTTT; cdr3_aa: CASSSVNTEAFF
j_call: TRBJ2-7; clone_size: NA; d_call: NA; v_call: TRBV19; cdr3_nt: TGTGCCAGTAGTATTCGAGCGGACTCCTACGAGCAGTACTTC; cdr3_aa: CASSIRADSYEQYF
j_call: TRBJ2-1; clone_size: NA; d_call: NA; v_call: TRBV28; cdr3_nt: TGTGCCAGCAGGTCCGCCGGGACCTTCTACAATGAGCAGTTCTTC; cdr3_aa: CASRSAGTFYNEQFF
j_call: TRBJ2-7; clone_size: NA; d_call: TRBD2; v_call: TRBV3-1/TRBV3-2; cdr3_nt: TGTGCCAGCAGCCAAGGCGATTTGGCTAGCGGGGGGGGGCAGTACTTC; cdr3_aa: CASSQGDLASGGGQYF
j_call: TRBJ1-4; clone_size: NA; d_call: NA; v_call: TRBV11-3; cdr3_nt: TGTGCCAGCAGCTTAGTGGGGCGCGGACTGTTTTTT; cdr3_aa: CASSLVGRGLFF
j_call: TRBJ1-1; clone_size: NA; d_call: NA; v_call: TRBV29-1; cdr3_nt: TGCAGCGCTCCTCTAATAGGGGGGCCGACTGAAGCTTTCTTT; cdr3_aa: CSAPLIGGPTEAFF
j_call: TRBJ1-1; clone_size: NA; d_call: NA; v_call: TRBV4-3; cdr3_nt: TGCGCCAGCAGCCAAGATCTGGCCGGGTTGAGCAACACTGAAGCTTTCTTT; cdr3_aa: CASSQDLAGLSNTEAFF